The sequence of this T cell receptor (beta chain) was determined in a study of T-cell memory formation after mild COVID-19. Study-wide points: A second wave expanding day 15 to 37 was CD4+-biased; contracting clones were balanced. Of the contracting clones, CD4+ ones lay mainly in CM and EM, and CD8+ ones in EMRA.

Germline lookup yields CDR1 SNHLY and CDR2 FYNNEI. CDR3 length equals 12 residues. V lost 4 bases, J lost 8 bases, and 9 bases lay in between. With regard to this clonotype: Its cognate antigen is unknown.

A single record per CDR3 protein comes from TCRdb applying MiXCR to the 5' RACE reads. The sample yields roughly 560,000 distinct CDR3 sequences, roughly 21% seen once. This TCR was recovered from an adult woman who had mild COVID-19 (a few samples of this study predate the infection). Cell type and time point are not known. The chain uses TRBV2 and TRBJ2-1, with D uncertain. Sequenced material: PBMCs or a T cell subset sorted from them (not recorded which). The CDR3 sequence: CASSATDDEQFF. The CDR3, as DNA: TGTGCCAGCAGTGCTACAGATGATGAGCAGTTCTTC.